The rows below give T cell receptor beta chains drawn from one sample of a study. Produced via immunoSEQ multiplex PCR; TCRdb's table is partial and in-frame only. The profile shows some 68,000 clones, over 85% of them singletons. What was sequenced was PBMCs. The receptors stem from a middle-aged man with rheumatoid arthritis. The CDR3 runs from the conserved cysteine through the conserved F or W. D genes are given only for firm matches. A row's size may be missing; if present it is once, few, many or a size class.

j_call: TRBJ1-1
d_call: TRBD1
clone_size: .
v_call: TRBV10-3
cdr3_aa: CAISDPGQSFSEAFF
cdr3_nt: TGTGCCATCAGTGACCCGGGACAGAGTTTTTCTGAAGCTTTCTTT

j_call: TRBJ2-2
d_call: TRBD1
clone_size: .
v_call: TRBV7-3
cdr3_aa: CASSRTGFAGELFF
cdr3_nt: TGTGCCAGCAGCCGGACAGGGTTCGCCGGGGAGCTGTTTTTT

j_call: TRBJ2-1
d_call: .
clone_size: .
v_call: TRBV19
cdr3_aa: CASSKEAVIYYNEQFF
cdr3_nt: TGTGCCAGTAGTAAAGAGGCGGTTATATACTACAATGAGCAGTTCTTC

j_call: TRBJ2-2
d_call: TRBD2
clone_size: .
v_call: TRBV2
cdr3_aa: CASSDRSGAGELFF
cdr3_nt: TGTGCCAGCAGTGATAGGAGCGGGGCCGGGGAGCTGTTTTTT

j_call: TRBJ1-2
d_call: TRBD1
clone_size: .
v_call: TRBV20-1
cdr3_aa: CSADRGSGYTF
cdr3_nt: TGCAGTGCAGACAGGGGCTCTGGCTACACCTTC

j_call: TRBJ2-7
d_call: .
clone_size: .
v_call: TRBV13
cdr3_aa: CASSPQRGSYEQYF
cdr3_nt: TGTGCCAGCAGCCCGCAAAGGGGATCCTACGAGCAGTACTTC

j_call: TRBJ2-7
d_call: .
clone_size: .
v_call: TRBV5-1
cdr3_aa: CASSASHEQYF
cdr3_nt: TGCGCCAGCAGCGCCAGCCACGAGCAGTACTTC

j_call: TRBJ2-7
d_call: TRBD1
clone_size: .
v_call: TRBV6-5
cdr3_aa: CASTRTGVTYEQYF
cdr3_nt: TGTGCCAGCACCCGGACAGGGGTTACCTACGAGCAGTACTTC

j_call: TRBJ1-1
d_call: .
clone_size: .
v_call: TRBV7-8
cdr3_aa: CASSLYPNTEAFF
cdr3_nt: TGTGCCAGCAGCTTATACCCGAACACTGAAGCTTTCTTT

j_call: TRBJ2-2
d_call: TRBD2
clone_size: .
v_call: TRBV6-4
cdr3_aa: CASSDGLAGVGGELFF
cdr3_nt: TGTGCCAGCAGTGACGGACTAGCGGGAGTAGGCGGGGAGCTGTTTTTT

j_call: TRBJ2-5
d_call: TRBD2
clone_size: .
v_call: TRBV7-7
cdr3_aa: CASSLTSGRVETQYF
cdr3_nt: TGTGCTAGCAGCTTGACTAGCGGGAGAGTAGAGACCCAGTACTTC

j_call: TRBJ2-7
d_call: TRBD2
clone_size: .
v_call: TRBV6-5
cdr3_aa: CASSSPGGKAEQYF
cdr3_nt: TGTGCCAGCAGTTCGCCGGGAGGGAAGGCCGAGCAGTACTTC

j_call: TRBJ2-5
d_call: .
clone_size: .
v_call: TRBV7-9
cdr3_aa: CASSALELAVETQYF
cdr3_nt: TGTGCCAGCAGCGCCCTGGAGCTAGCAGTGGAGACCCAGTACTTC

j_call: TRBJ2-7
d_call: .
clone_size: .
v_call: TRBV24-1
cdr3_aa: CATSEGQNYEQYF
cdr3_nt: TGTGCCACCAGTGAAGGCCAAAACTACGAGCAGTACTTC

j_call: TRBJ2-7
d_call: .
clone_size: .
v_call: TRBV6-2/TRBV6-3
cdr3_aa: CASSYPKPIEQYF
cdr3_nt: TGTGCCAGCAGTTACCCTAAACCCATCGAGCAGTACTTC

j_call: TRBJ1-2
d_call: .
clone_size: .
v_call: TRBV7-3
cdr3_aa: CASRPGPGDGGYTF
cdr3_nt: TGTGCCAGCAGGCCCGGTCCGGGGGACGGGGGCTACACCTTC

j_call: TRBJ2-7
d_call: .
clone_size: .
v_call: TRBV19
cdr3_aa: CASKGTLSGEQYF
cdr3_nt: TGTGCCAGTAAAGGAACCCTATCGGGCGAGCAGTACTTC

j_call: TRBJ1-6
d_call: .
clone_size: .
v_call: TRBV6-1
cdr3_aa: CASSEVTENSPLHF
cdr3_nt: TGTGCCAGCAGTGAAGTGACAGAGAATTCACCCCTCCACTTT

j_call: TRBJ2-2
d_call: .
clone_size: .
v_call: TRBV19
cdr3_aa: CASSISPGTTNTGELFF
cdr3_nt: TGTGCCAGTAGTATAAGTCCCGGGACAACAAACACCGGGGAGCTGTTTTTT

j_call: TRBJ1-5
d_call: .
clone_size: few
v_call: TRBV29-1
cdr3_aa: CSVLGGSNQPQHF
cdr3_nt: TGCAGCGTTTTAGGCGGTAGCAATCAGCCCCAGCATTTT

j_call: TRBJ1-1
d_call: .
clone_size: few
v_call: TRBV9
cdr3_aa: CASSGAGRPNTEAFF
cdr3_nt: TGTGCCAGCAGCGGGGCAGGGAGGCCGAACACTGAAGCTTTCTTT

j_call: TRBJ2-3
d_call: .
clone_size: .
v_call: TRBV30
cdr3_aa: CAWSVRRGRADTQYF
cdr3_nt: TGTGCCTGGAGTGTACGGAGGGGGCGAGCAGATACGCAGTATTTT

j_call: TRBJ1-4
d_call: .
clone_size: .
v_call: TRBV29-1
cdr3_aa: CGWTDPGEKLFF
cdr3_nt: TGCGGGTGGACAGACCCTGGGGAAAAACTGTTTTTT

j_call: TRBJ2-7
d_call: TRBD1
clone_size: .
v_call: TRBV6-5
cdr3_aa: CASSYRTGGRYEQYF
cdr3_nt: TGTGCCAGCAGTTATAGGACAGGGGGTCGCTACGAGCAGTACTTC

j_call: TRBJ1-2
d_call: TRBD1
clone_size: .
v_call: TRBV6-5
cdr3_aa: CASRGQGVPYGYTF
cdr3_nt: TGTGCCAGCAGGGGACAGGGAGTCCCCTATGGCTACACCTTC

j_call: TRBJ2-7
d_call: TRBD2
clone_size: .
v_call: TRBV19
cdr3_aa: CASSRGDNTYEQYF
cdr3_nt: TGTGCCAGTAGTCGGGGGGATAATACCTACGAGCAGTACTTC

j_call: TRBJ1-6
d_call: .
clone_size: .
v_call: TRBV30
cdr3_aa: CAWSVRGLTLHF
cdr3_nt: TGTGCCTGGAGTGTTCGGGGGTTAACCCTCCACTTT

j_call: TRBJ1-3
d_call: TRBD1
clone_size: .
v_call: TRBV5-1
cdr3_aa: CASSLGTGGETIYF
cdr3_nt: TGCGCCAGCAGCTTGGGGACAGGGGGCGAAACCATATATTTT

j_call: TRBJ1-2
d_call: .
clone_size: .
v_call: TRBV3-1/TRBV3-2
cdr3_aa: CASSQAAGNGYTF
cdr3_nt: TGTGCCAGCAGCCAAGCGGCAGGGAATGGCTACACCTTC

j_call: TRBJ2-5
d_call: .
clone_size: .
v_call: TRBV30
cdr3_aa: CAWSDKLGTQYF
cdr3_nt: TGTGCCTGGAGTGATAAGTTAGGGACCCAGTACTTC

j_call: TRBJ2-2
d_call: TRBD2
clone_size: .
v_call: TRBV7-3
cdr3_aa: CASSFLAGEAGELFF
cdr3_nt: TGTGCCAGCAGCTTTCTAGCGGGAGAGGCCGGGGAGCTGTTTTTT

j_call: TRBJ1-2
d_call: .
clone_size: once
v_call: TRBV5-1
cdr3_aa: CASSISTGINYGYTF
cdr3_nt: TGCGCCAGCAGCATCTCAACAGGAATCAACTATGGCTACACCTTC

j_call: TRBJ2-3
d_call: TRBD1
clone_size: .
v_call: TRBV11-3
cdr3_aa: CASSGQGQVTDTQYF
cdr3_nt: TGTGCCAGCAGCGGCCAAGGACAGGTCACAGATACGCAGTATTTT

j_call: TRBJ1-1
d_call: .
clone_size: .
v_call: TRBV5-6
cdr3_aa: CASSRGLRGGTEAFF
cdr3_nt: TGTGCCAGCAGCCGTGGGTTGAGGGGCGGGACTGAAGCTTTCTTT

j_call: TRBJ1-1
d_call: .
clone_size: .
v_call: TRBV28
cdr3_aa: CASSFPGAENTEAFF
cdr3_nt: TGTGCCAGCAGTTTCCCAGGGGCGGAGAACACTGAAGCTTTCTTT

j_call: TRBJ1-2
d_call: .
clone_size: .
v_call: TRBV20-1
cdr3_aa: CSAEVGGYTF
cdr3_nt: TGCAGTGCCGAGGTGGGCGGCTACACCTTC

j_call: TRBJ2-2
d_call: TRBD2
clone_size: .
v_call: TRBV24-1
cdr3_aa: CAATSSGRVTGELFF
cdr3_nt: TGTGCCGCCACTTCTAGCGGGAGGGTCACCGGGGAGCTGTTTTTT

j_call: TRBJ2-1
d_call: .
clone_size: .
v_call: TRBV6-5
cdr3_aa: CASSYRGTALLGQFF
cdr3_nt: TGTGCCAGCAGTTACCGGGGGACCGCACTGCTAGGGCAGTTCTTC

j_call: TRBJ2-7
d_call: TRBD2
clone_size: .
v_call: TRBV10-3
cdr3_aa: CASRLAGGRGYEQYF
cdr3_nt: TGTGCCAGCAGACTAGCGGGAGGGAGGGGCTACGAGCAGTACTTC

j_call: TRBJ2-7
d_call: TRBD2
clone_size: once
v_call: TRBV3-1/TRBV3-2
cdr3_aa: CASSHFAGGSSYEQYF
cdr3_nt: TGTGCCAGCAGCCATTTTGCGGGGGGGAGCTCCTACGAGCAGTACTTC

j_call: TRBJ1-5
d_call: TRBD1
clone_size: .
v_call: TRBV7-2
cdr3_aa: CASSQGTGGHQPQHF
cdr3_nt: TGTGCCAGCAGCCAGGGGACAGGGGGCCATCAGCCCCAGCATTTT

j_call: TRBJ1-2
d_call: TRBD1
clone_size: .
v_call: TRBV5-6
cdr3_aa: CASSLGDRGSGWDGYTF
cdr3_nt: TGTGCCAGCAGCTTGGGGGACAGGGGAAGCGGCTGGGATGGCTACACCTTC

j_call: TRBJ2-5
d_call: TRBD2
clone_size: .
v_call: TRBV29-1
cdr3_aa: CSVEDRRGGETQYF
cdr3_nt: TGCAGCGTTGAAGATCGGAGGGGAGGGGAGACCCAGTACTTC

j_call: TRBJ1-5
d_call: .
clone_size: .
v_call: TRBV12-3/TRBV12-4
cdr3_aa: CASSLVSNQPQHF
cdr3_nt: TGTGCCAGCAGTTTAGTTAGCAATCAGCCCCAGCATTTT

j_call: TRBJ1-1
d_call: TRBD1
clone_size: .
v_call: TRBV3-1/TRBV3-2
cdr3_aa: CASSLDRGDTEAFF
cdr3_nt: TGTGCCAGCAGCCTGGACAGGGGGGACACTGAAGCTTTCTTT

j_call: TRBJ1-1
d_call: .
clone_size: .
v_call: TRBV18
cdr3_aa: CASSLTRVSVAEAFF
cdr3_nt: TGTGCCAGCTCACTTACCAGGGTTTCGGTGGCTGAAGCTTTCTTT

j_call: TRBJ2-1
d_call: TRBD2
clone_size: .
v_call: TRBV27
cdr3_aa: CASSPGTSGSSYNEQFF
cdr3_nt: TGTGCCAGCAGTCCGGGGACTAGCGGGAGCTCCTACAATGAGCAGTTCTTC

j_call: TRBJ1-2
d_call: .
clone_size: .
v_call: TRBV5-1
cdr3_aa: CASSLVSHYGYTF
cdr3_nt: TGCGCCAGCAGCTTGGTTTCCCACTATGGCTACACCTTC

j_call: TRBJ2-5
d_call: TRBD1
clone_size: .
v_call: TRBV7-9
cdr3_aa: CASRPPGQGKETQYF
cdr3_nt: TGTGCCAGCAGACCTCCGGGACAGGGGAAGGAGACCCAGTACTTC